This T cell receptor beta chain was documented in a study of regulatory T cells listed by TCRdb under 2018. At the level of the whole study: The study compared T-cell receptor beta repertoires of sorted regulatory, conventional CD4+ and CD8+ T cells in CD3G-deficient patients with those in healthy controls.

In the multiplex PCR, 52 forward TRBV primers and 13 reverse TRBJ primers were used, and assay-based and computational corrections were applied for amplification bias. Rearranged TRB loci were amplified from genomic DNA by multiplex PCR within the immunoSEQ assay. TRB amplicons were sequenced using an Illumina HiSeq platform. The published analysis was carried out like this. Custom algorithms error-filtered the raw sequences and aligned them to reference gene sequences, after which the immunoSEQ online tools were used for analysis. The frequencies of productive and nonproductive TRB rearrangements were evaluated among unique sequences as well as among total sequences. Assessment of potential self-reactivity relied on the hydrophobicity of positions 6 and 7 in the TRB CDR3, along with their amino acid composition. Groups were compared by t tests, Mann-Whitney tests or two-way ANOVA performed in Prism software. TCRdb retrieved this table from immuneACCESS and kept in-frame rearrangements only. Not all clones are present; in checked studies, unresolved V genes account for under half, and no reason is known for the remainder. V and J calls and clone size are as listed in that table; D and trimming were resolved from the DNA. In all, the sample holds roughly 32,000 clones, and around nine tenths of those were seen once. Together, the top ten hold around 2.5% of the sample.

Remarks on this clone: Its antigen remains unidentified. No base qualities exist here, and no much larger clone lies one base off it.

As encoded in the germline V gene, CDR1 is MNHNS while CDR2 is SASEGT. V is clipped by 5 bases and J by 1 base, and the sequence between their germline boundaries is 9 bases long. CDR3 length: 14 amino acids, cysteine to phenylalanine. The DNA shown is the 42-base CDR3, in frame from base 1. Here is what the overall study found, with its caveats: Hydrophobic residues at CDR3 positions 6 and 7 were enriched in conventional CD4+ T cells from CD3G-deficient patients, which suggests more self-reactive specificities. Restricted unique TRB V-J pairs and skewed V and J gene usage were observed in patient repertoires, most markedly in regulatory T cells.

Evidence of autoimmunity was present in all CD3G-deficient patients, and the autoimmunity was more severe in two of the patients. Patients ranged from 2 to 39 years of age at testing and had reduced naive and increased memory CD4+ and CD8+ T-cell proportions. CD4+ cells were FACS-sorted into CD25-high CD127-low regulatory T cells and CD25-low CD127-high conventional CD4+ T cells. A handful of individuals with CD3G deficiency made up the patient group. Patient samples and clinical data came from an international physician network spanning the United States, Europe and Asia. Peripheral blood mononuclear cells were isolated by Ficoll density separation.

The specimen sequenced was conventional CD4+ T cells sorted from blood. The TCR comes from a person aged 18 to 35 with CD3G deficiency. The chain is assembled from TRBV6-1 and TRBJ1-5; matching of 5 bases hints at TRBD1 as the D gene. This receptor carries the CDR3 CASSFRASNQPQHF. The nucleotide sequence is given as TGTGCCAGCAGTTTCAGGGCCAGCAATCAGCCCCAGCATTTT.